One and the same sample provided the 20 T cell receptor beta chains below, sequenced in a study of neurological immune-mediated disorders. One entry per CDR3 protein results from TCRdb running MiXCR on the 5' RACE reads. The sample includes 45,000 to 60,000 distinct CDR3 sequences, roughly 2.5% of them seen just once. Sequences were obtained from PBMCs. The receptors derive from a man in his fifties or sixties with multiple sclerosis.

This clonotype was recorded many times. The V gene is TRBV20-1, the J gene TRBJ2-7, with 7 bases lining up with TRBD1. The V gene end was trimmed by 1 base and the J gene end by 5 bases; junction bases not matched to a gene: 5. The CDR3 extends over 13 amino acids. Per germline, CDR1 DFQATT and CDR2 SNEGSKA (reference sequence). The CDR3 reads CSARVDRYNEQYF. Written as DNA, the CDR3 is TGCAGTGCTAGAGTGGACAGGTATAACGAGCAGTACTTC.

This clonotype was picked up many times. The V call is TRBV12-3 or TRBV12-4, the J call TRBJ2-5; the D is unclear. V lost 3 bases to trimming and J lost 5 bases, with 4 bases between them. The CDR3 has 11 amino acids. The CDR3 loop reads CASSLTETQYF. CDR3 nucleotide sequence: TGTGCCAGCAGTTTGACGGAGACCCAGTACTTC.

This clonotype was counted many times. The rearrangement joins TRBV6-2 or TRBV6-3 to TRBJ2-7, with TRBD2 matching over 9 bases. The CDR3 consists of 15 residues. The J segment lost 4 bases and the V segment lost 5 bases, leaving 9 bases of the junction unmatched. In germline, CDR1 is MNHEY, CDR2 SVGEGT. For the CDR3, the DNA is TGTGCCAGCAGTGTAGCGGGGGTTGTCTCTTACGAGCAGTACTTC. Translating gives CASSVAGVVSYEQYF.

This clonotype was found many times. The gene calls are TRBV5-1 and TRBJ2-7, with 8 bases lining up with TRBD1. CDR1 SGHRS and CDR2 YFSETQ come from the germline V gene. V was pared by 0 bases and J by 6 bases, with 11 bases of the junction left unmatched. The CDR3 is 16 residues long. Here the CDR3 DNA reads TGCGCCAGCAGCTTGGGGGCAGGGGGCGATAGGGTCGAGCAGTACTTC. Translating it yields CASSLGAGGDRVEQYF.

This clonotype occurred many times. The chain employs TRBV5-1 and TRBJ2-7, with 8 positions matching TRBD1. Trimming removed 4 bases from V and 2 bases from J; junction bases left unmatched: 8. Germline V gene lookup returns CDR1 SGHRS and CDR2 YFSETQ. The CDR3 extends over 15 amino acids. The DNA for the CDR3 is TGCGCCAGCAGCGACGGGTGGACAGGGACCTACGAGCAGTACTTC. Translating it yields CASSDGWTGTYEQYF.

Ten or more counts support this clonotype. The CDR3: CASSVEAGWGDTEAFF. The CDR3 nucleotides read TGTGCCAGCAGCGTAGAAGCGGGATGGGGGGACACTGAAGCTTTCTTT. This chain connects TRBV9 to TRBJ1-1; D might be TRBD1 (5 bases). The CDR3 has 16 amino acids. With 0 bases removed from V and 3 bases from J, the gap between germline ends came to 15 bases. Germline assignment: CDR1 SGDLS and CDR2 YYNGEE.

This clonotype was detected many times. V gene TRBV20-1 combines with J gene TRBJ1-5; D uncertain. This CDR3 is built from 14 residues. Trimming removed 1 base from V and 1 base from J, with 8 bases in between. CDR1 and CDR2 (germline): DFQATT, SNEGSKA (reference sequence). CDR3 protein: CSARVAVSNQPQHF. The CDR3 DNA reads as TGCAGTGCTAGAGTGGCAGTCAGCAATCAGCCCCAGCATTTT.

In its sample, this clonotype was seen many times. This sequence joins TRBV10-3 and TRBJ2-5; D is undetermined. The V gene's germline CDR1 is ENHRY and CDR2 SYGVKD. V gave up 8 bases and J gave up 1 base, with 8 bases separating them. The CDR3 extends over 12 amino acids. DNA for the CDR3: TGTGCCATCCGGGCAGCCCAAGAGACCCAGTACTTC. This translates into CAIRAAQETQYF.

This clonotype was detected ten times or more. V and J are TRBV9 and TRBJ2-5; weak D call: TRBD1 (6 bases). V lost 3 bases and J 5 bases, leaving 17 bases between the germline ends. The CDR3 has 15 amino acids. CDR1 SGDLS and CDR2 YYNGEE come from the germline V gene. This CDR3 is CASSGQQGSGETQYF. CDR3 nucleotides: TGTGCCAGCAGCGGCCAACAGGGATCGGGGGAGACCCAGTACTTC.

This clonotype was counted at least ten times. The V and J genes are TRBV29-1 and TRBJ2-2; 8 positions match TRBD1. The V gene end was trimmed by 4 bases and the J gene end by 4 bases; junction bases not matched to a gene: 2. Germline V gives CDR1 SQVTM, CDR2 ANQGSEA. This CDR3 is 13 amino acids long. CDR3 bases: TGCAGCGTTGCAGGGGGCCCCACCGGGGAGCTGTTTTTT. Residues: CSVAGGPTGELFF.

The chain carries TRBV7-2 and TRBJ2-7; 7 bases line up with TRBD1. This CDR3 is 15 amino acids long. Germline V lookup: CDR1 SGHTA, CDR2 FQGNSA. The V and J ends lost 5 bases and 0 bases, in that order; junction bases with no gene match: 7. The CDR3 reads CASSIRDRISYEQYF. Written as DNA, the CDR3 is TGTGCCAGCAGCATCCGGGACAGAATCTCCTACGAGCAGTACTTC.

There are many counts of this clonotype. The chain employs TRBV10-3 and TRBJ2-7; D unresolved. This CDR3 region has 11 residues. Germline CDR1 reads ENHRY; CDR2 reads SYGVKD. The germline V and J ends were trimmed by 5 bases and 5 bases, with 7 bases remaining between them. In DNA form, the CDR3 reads TGTGCCATCAGTAAGTTCGACGAGCAGTACTTC. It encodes CAISKFDEQYF.

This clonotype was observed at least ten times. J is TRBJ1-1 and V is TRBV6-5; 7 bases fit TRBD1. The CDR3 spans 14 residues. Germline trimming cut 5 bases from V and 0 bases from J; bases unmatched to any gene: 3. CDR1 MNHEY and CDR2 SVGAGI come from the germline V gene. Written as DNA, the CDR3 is TGTGCCAGCAGTCAAGACAGGGTGAACACTGAAGCTTTCTTT. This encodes CASSQDRVNTEAFF.

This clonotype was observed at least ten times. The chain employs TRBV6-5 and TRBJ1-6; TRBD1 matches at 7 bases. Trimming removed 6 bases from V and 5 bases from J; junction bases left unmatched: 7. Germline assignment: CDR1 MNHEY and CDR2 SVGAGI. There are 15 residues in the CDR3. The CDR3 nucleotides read TGTGCCAGCAGCAAACCGGGGACAGATAATTCACCCCTCCACTTT. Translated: CASSKPGTDNSPLHF.

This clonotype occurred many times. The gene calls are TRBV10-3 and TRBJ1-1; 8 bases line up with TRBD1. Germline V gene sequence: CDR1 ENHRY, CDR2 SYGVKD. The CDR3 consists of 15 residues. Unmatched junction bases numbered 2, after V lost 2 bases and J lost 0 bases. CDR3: CAISERGQVNTEAFF. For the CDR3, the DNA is TGTGCCATCAGTGAGCGGGGACAGGTGAACACTGAAGCTTTCTTT.

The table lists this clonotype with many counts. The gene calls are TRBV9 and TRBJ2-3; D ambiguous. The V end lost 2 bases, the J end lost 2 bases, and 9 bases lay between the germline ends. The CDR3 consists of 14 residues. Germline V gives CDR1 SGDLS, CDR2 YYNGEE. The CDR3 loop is CASSVDGSTDTQYF. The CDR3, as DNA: TGTGCCAGCAGCGTCGATGGCTCCACAGATACGCAGTATTTT.

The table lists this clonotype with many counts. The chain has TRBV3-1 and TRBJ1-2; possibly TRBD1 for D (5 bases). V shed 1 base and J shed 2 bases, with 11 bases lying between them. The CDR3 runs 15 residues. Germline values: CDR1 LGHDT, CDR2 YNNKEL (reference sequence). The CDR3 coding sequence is TGTGCCAGCAGCCAAGTCCTGGACATCAACTATGGCTACACCTTC. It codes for CASSQVLDINYGYTF.

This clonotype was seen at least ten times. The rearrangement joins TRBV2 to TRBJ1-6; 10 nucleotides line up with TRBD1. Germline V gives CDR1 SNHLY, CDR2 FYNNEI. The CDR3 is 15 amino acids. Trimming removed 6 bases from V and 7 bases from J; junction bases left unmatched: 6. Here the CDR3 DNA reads TGTGCCAGCAGAGGGGACAGGGGCGAGAATTCACCCCTCCACTTT. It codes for CASRGDRGENSPLHF. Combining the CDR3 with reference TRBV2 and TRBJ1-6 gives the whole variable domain EPEVTQTPSHQVTQMGQEVILRCVPISNHLYFYWYRQILGQKVEFLVSFYNNEISEKSEIFDDQFSVERPDGSNFTLKIRSTKLEDSAMYFCASRGDRGENSPLHFGNGTRLTVT.

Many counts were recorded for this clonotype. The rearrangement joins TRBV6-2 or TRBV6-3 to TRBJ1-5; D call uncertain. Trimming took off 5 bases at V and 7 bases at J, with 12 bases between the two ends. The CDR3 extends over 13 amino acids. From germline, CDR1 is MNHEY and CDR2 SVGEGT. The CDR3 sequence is CASSGVSGQPQHF. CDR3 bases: TGTGCCAGCAGTGGAGTGTCCGGGCAGCCCCAGCATTTT.

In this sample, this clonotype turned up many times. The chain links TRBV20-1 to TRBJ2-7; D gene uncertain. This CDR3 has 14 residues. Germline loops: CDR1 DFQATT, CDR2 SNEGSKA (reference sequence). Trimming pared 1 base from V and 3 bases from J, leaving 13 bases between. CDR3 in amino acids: CSARGSSPNYEQYF. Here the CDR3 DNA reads TGCAGTGCTAGAGGAAGTTCTCCCAACTACGAGCAGTACTTC.